Reported below is one TCR beta chain. Its antigen is unidentified. The record originates from a study of cytomegalovirus exposure and HLA in healthy donors. Findings of the study overall: There were a few CMV-associated chains whose specificity for CMV antigens was confirmed in vitro. Many donors shared some public TCRs, even though most TCR sequences were rare. The authors listed some 160 TCR beta chains as cytomegalovirus-associated.

TCRdb keeps only in-frame clones here, not all; method: immunoSEQ multiplex PCR. The sample records 330,000 or so clones, approximately 90% being singletons. The V gene's germline CDR1 is SEHNR and CDR2 FQNEAQ (reference sequence). V was trimmed by 1 base and J by 0 bases, leaving 12 bases between them. The CDR3 sequence is 16 residues long. Sequenced: PBMCs. This chain joins TRBV7-9 and TRBJ1-2; tentative D call: TRBD1 (6 bases). The TCR was taken from a woman between 18 and 30 years old in good health and CMV-seronegative. Written as DNA, the CDR3 is TGTGCCAGCAGCTTAGAGAGCGGGACAACTAACTATGGCTACACCTTC. It is translated as CASSLESGTTNYGYTF.